Below, 29 T cell receptor beta chains from the same sample are listed, as sequenced in a study of T cells in Graves' hyperthyroidism and ophthalmopathy. RNA transcripts were the template for amplifying TCR beta CDR3 regions. The HTBI primer set drove a first-round RT-PCR of the TCR CDR3. TCRdb passed the multiplex PCR reads through MiXCR, listing each CDR3 protein once. The sample holds around 440,000 distinct CDR3 sequences, less than 20% seen once. What was sequenced was blood. These receptors originate from a woman aged 18-35 years with Graves' hyperthyroidism.

This clonotype was seen more than once but under ten times. Germline and junction disagree at one end, which may indicate a read error. The chain couples TRBV19 to TRBJ1-1, with D possibly TRBD1 on 6 matching bases. This CDR3 has 15 residues. Germline CDR1 LNHDA, CDR2 SQIVND (reference sequence). CDR3 amino acids: CAGSVYGTTNTEAFF. DNA of the CDR3: TGTGCCGGTAGTGTTTACGGGACAACGAACACTGAAGCTTTCTTT. The full variable domain, with the rest looked up from reference TRBV19 and TRBJ1-1, is DGGITQSPKYLFRKEGQNVTLSCEQNLNHDAMYWYRQDPGQGLRLIYYSQIVNDFQKGDIAEGYSVSREKKESFPLTVTSAQKNPTAFYLCAGSVYGTTNTEAFFGQGTRLTVV.

The sample holds many counts of this clonotype. The chain uses TRBV5-1 and TRBJ1-2; D is unresolved. Germline V lookup: CDR1 SGHRS, CDR2 YFSETQ. V was cut by 9 bases and J by 0 bases, with 12 bases left in between. The CDR3 consists of 13 residues. For the CDR3, the DNA is TGCGCCACCTCACTCGGCCCTAACTATGGCTACACCTTC. Translated, it gives CATSLGPNYGYTF.

This clonotype has at least ten counts. DNA for the CDR3: TGTGCCAGCAGACCCGGGACTAGCGGCACCTACGAGCAGTACTTC. As protein: CASRPGTSGTYEQYF. The rearrangement joins TRBV2 to TRBJ2-7; 11 nucleotides match TRBD2. CDR1 is SNHLY and CDR2 is FYNNEI in the germline V gene. The J segment lost 2 bases and the V segment lost 6 bases, leaving 6 bases of the junction unmatched. This CDR3 has 15 amino acids.

Notes on this clonotype: A read error may account for a junction end that differs from germline. The V call is TRBV9, the J call TRBJ2-3; D perhaps matches TRBD1 (5 bases). This CDR3 comprises 15 residues. Germline V gene lookup returns CDR1 SGDLS and CDR2 YYNGEE. CDR3 sequence: CAGSNWAGLLDTQYF. Written as DNA, the CDR3 is TGTGCCGGCAGCAATTGGGCAGGGTTATTAGATACGCAGTATTTT.

The genes are TRBV6-2 or TRBV6-3 and TRBJ2-3, with 7 bases fitting TRBD1. With V trimmed by 6 bases and J by 10 bases, 7 bases remained unmatched. Germline V gives CDR1 MNHEY, CDR2 SVGEGT. The CDR3 runs to 12 residues. CDR3 bases: TGTGCCAGCAGCCCCCAAGGGGGCTCGCAGTATTTT. It codes for CASSPQGGSQYF.

This clonotype was counted at least ten times. V is TRBV15 and J is TRBJ2-7, with D uncertain. The germline CDR1 and CDR2 sequences are LNHNV and YYDKDF (reference sequence). The V gene lost 0 bases and the J gene lost 5 bases, with 8 bases spanning the gap. CDR3 length equals 13 residues. The CDR3 spells CATSREVGDEQYF. CDR3 sequence (DNA): TGTGCCACCAGCAGAGAGGTCGGAGACGAGCAGTACTTC.

This clonotype was counted at least ten times. The rearrangement uses TRBV6-6 and TRBJ1-2; D remains unclear. CDR3 length: 12 residues. The V end lost 2 bases, the J end lost 4 bases, and 5 bases lay between the germline ends. Germline-derived CDR1 and CDR2 are MNHNY and SVGAGI (reference sequence). The CDR3 coding sequence is TGTGCCAGCAGTTACCCAGGCTATGGCTACACCTTC. Translation: CASSYPGYGYTF.

V is TRBV5-1 and J is TRBJ2-1; weak D call: TRBD2 (5 bases). The CDR3 is 15 residues long. The V and J ends lost 0 bases and 5 bases respectively, with 12 bases between them. Germline CDR1 and CDR2: SGHRS and YFSETQ. The CDR3 DNA follows: TGCGCCAGCAGCTTGGAAGGGAGTGCGGACAATGAGCAGTTCTTC. This codes for CASSLEGSADNEQFF.

This clonotype appeared many times. The chain links TRBV12-3 or TRBV12-4 to TRBJ2-7, with 8 positions matching TRBD1. The V gene end was trimmed by 6 bases and the J gene end by 7 bases; junction bases not matched to a gene: 11. This CDR3 is built from 14 residues. The CDR3 loop is CASRTGVIPTEQYF. The CDR3 region has the DNA TGTGCCAGCAGGACAGGGGTTATCCCTACGGAGCAGTACTTC.

Ten or more counts support this clonotype. The rearrangement links TRBV30 to TRBJ1-2, with D possibly TRBD1 on 5 matching bases. The CDR3 extends over 12 amino acids. Germline CDR1 is GTSNPN and CDR2 is SVGIG (reference sequence). V was pared by 1 base and J by 8 bases, with 11 bases between. The CDR3 here is CAWSGGPVGYTF. Here the CDR3 DNA reads TGTGCCTGGAGTGGGGGCCCGGTAGGCTACACCTTC. The full variable domain, its missing parts supplied by reference TRBV30 and TRBJ1-2, is SQTIHQWPATLVQPVGSPLSLECTVEGTSNPNLYWYRQAAGRGLQLLFYSVGIGQISSEVPQNLSASRPQDRQFILSSKKLLLSDSGFYLCAWSGGPVGYTFGSGTRLTVV.

The J gene is TRBJ2-1, the V gene TRBV2; 10 nucleotides agree with TRBD2. V shed 8 bases and J 14 bases; nucleotides not matched to a gene: 9. Germline assignment: CDR1 SNHLY and CDR2 FYNNEI. The CDR3 is 12 residues long. The CDR3 coding sequence is TGTGCCAGCTTAGGGACTAGCGCACGGGAGTTCTTC. Protein sequence: CASLGTSAREFF.

This clonotype occurred many times. The rearrangement uses TRBV2 and TRBJ2-6; D remains ambiguous. The germline V and J ends were trimmed by 7 bases and 0 bases, with 10 bases remaining between them. This CDR3 is 15 amino acids long. From germline, CDR1 is SNHLY and CDR2 FYNNEI. The CDR3 nucleotides are TGTGCCAGCAAATTACAGCGCTCTGGGGCCAACGTCCTGACTTTC. Translation gives CASKLQRSGANVLTF.

The rearrangement links TRBV19 to TRBJ1-6; D remains unclear. V gave up 6 bases and J gave up 15 bases, with 18 bases separating them. The germline gives CDR1 LNHDA, CDR2 SQIVND (reference sequence). CDR3 size: 13 residues. CDR3 nucleotides: TGTGCCAGTAGCCCGGAAATTAGCCGGCGCCTCCACTTT. Protein sequence: CASSPEISRRLHF. Combining the CDR3 with reference TRBV19 and TRBJ1-6 gives the whole variable domain DGGITQSPKYLFRKEGQNVTLSCEQNLNHDAMYWYRQDPGQGLRLIYYSQIVNDFQKGDIAEGYSVSREKKESFPLTVTSAQKNPTAFYLCASSPEISRRLHFGNGTRLTVT.

This clonotype was picked up a small number of times. V gene TRBV7-9 combines with J gene TRBJ2-5; 7 bases are shared with TRBD2. CDR3 length equals 14 residues. Germline-derived CDR1 and CDR2 are SEHNR and FQNEAQ (reference sequence). The junction had 9 bases not matched to a gene; V was cut back by 4 bases and J by 7 bases. Written as DNA, the CDR3 is TGTGCCAGCAGCTCTGAACTAGCGAAGGGGACCCAGTACTTC. Its translation: CASSSELAKGTQYF.

This clonotype was picked up many times. Compared with germline, one end of the junction differs, possibly owing to a read error. This chain uses TRBV3-1 with TRBJ2-4; no clear D gene. This CDR3 region has 20 residues. Germline V lookup: CDR1 LGHDT, CDR2 YNNKEL (reference sequence). The CDR3 DNA reads TGTGCCAGCAGCCCAATCAACTGGGCGGAATACCCTAAGCCTAAAAGCATTCAGTACTTC. Amino acid sequence: CASSPINWAEYPKPKSIQYF.

This clonotype was observed a handful of times. A much larger clone sits a single nucleotide away, making a read error possible. No conserved phenylalanine or tryptophan is present at the end of the CDR3, so a read error is the likely explanation. The chain recombines TRBV10-3 with TRBJ2-7; D not resolved. CDR3 length: 13 residues. Germline V lookup: CDR1 ENHRY, CDR2 SYGVKD. The V and J ends lost 3 bases and 2 bases respectively, with 8 bases between them. In DNA, the CDR3 is TGTGCCATCAGTGATGGGCCCCCCTACGAGCAGTACCTC. As protein: CAISDGPPYEQYL.

This clonotype was detected ten times or more. The CDR3 loop is CSALGGGAGEQFF. The CDR3 region has the DNA TGCAGCGCCCTAGGCGGGGGGGCCGGAGAGCAGTTCTTC. The chain has TRBV29-1 and TRBJ2-1, with 9 bases lining up with TRBD2. The germline gives CDR1 SQVTM, CDR2 ANQGSEA. The CDR3 is 13 residues long. V lost 7 bases to trimming and J lost 10 bases; unmatched junction nucleotides: 11.

This clonotype occurred a few times. The chain carries TRBV29-1 and TRBJ2-2; D is perhaps TRBD1 or TRBD2 (6 bases each). V was clipped by 3 bases and J by 0 bases, with 11 bases between them. CDR3 length equals 15 residues. The germline V gene encodes CDR1 SQVTM and CDR2 ANQGSEA. This CDR3 is CSVDGGGTNTGELFF. The CDR3 bases are TGCAGCGTTGATGGAGGGGGTACGAACACCGGGGAGCTGTTTTTT.

This sequence joins TRBV27 and TRBJ2-7; D is unclear. Germline lookup yields CDR1 MNHEY and CDR2 SMNVEV (reference sequence). V lost 4 bases, J lost 0 bases, and 7 bases lay in between. This CDR3 is built from 13 residues. CDR3 region: CASSWSSSYEQYF. DNA of the CDR3: TGTGCCAGCAGTTGGTCTAGCTCCTACGAGCAGTACTTC.

This clonotype showed up many times. The chain has TRBV2 and TRBJ1-4; 8 bases are a match to TRBD1. The CDR3 sequence is 14 residues long. Looked up from germline, CDR1 is SNHLY and CDR2 is FYNNEI. The J segment lost 4 bases and the V segment lost 4 bases, leaving 2 bases of the junction unmatched. The CDR3 sequence is CASSGTGLNEKLFF. The CDR3, as DNA: TGTGCCAGCAGTGGGACAGGGCTTAATGAAAAACTGTTTTTT.

The sample holds many counts of this clonotype. The V call is TRBV7-9, the J call TRBJ1-2; 8 bases line up with TRBD1. Germline assignment: CDR1 SEHNR and CDR2 FQNEAQ (reference sequence). V lost 5 bases, J lost 3 bases, and 5 bases stayed unmatched. The CDR3 contains 14 residues. CDR3 sequence: CASSNQDRDYGYTF. The CDR3 bases are TGTGCCAGCAGCAATCAGGACAGGGACTATGGCTACACCTTC.

In this sample, this clonotype turned up many times. The junction departs from the called germline gene at one end, perhaps through a read error. The chain is built from TRBV6-1 and TRBJ2-6, with a weak D call TRBD1 (6 bases). The germline V gene has CDR1 MNHNS and CDR2 SASEGT. The CDR3 totals 12 residues. The CDR3 here is CASTFRPDSLDF. DNA of the CDR3: TGTGCCAGCACCTTCCGCCCGGACAGTCTTGACTTC.

This clonotype was picked up many times. This chain joins TRBV3-1 and TRBJ2-3, with D uncertain. CDR1 and CDR2 (germline): LGHDT, YNNKEL (reference sequence). The CDR3 totals 15 residues. The V gene lost 1 base and the J gene lost 2 bases, with 10 bases spanning the gap. This CDR3 is CASSQGRSYTDTQYF. As DNA, the CDR3 is TGTGCCAGCAGCCAAGGGCGCTCGTACACAGATACGCAGTATTTT.

Ten or more counts support this clonotype. The V gene is TRBV6-1, the J gene TRBJ1-2; no reliable D call. This CDR3 has 12 amino acids. V dropped 10 bases and J dropped 8 bases, with 17 bases sitting between them. In germline, CDR1 is MNHNS, CDR2 SASEGT. Here the CDR3 reads CATRSPTIGYTF. The CDR3 DNA follows: TGTGCCACTCGCTCCCCTACTATCGGCTACACCTTC.

The gene calls are TRBV7-2 and TRBJ2-1; 14 bases line up with TRBD2. The germline CDR1 and CDR2 sequences are SGHTA and FQGNSA. V was clipped by 7 bases and J by 0 bases; unmatched bases: 8. The CDR3 loop spans 18 amino acids. CDR3 in amino acids: CASNPGLAGVGSYNEQFF. The CDR3 nucleotides are TGTGCCAGCAACCCGGGACTAGCGGGAGTGGGCTCCTACAATGAGCAGTTCTTC.

This clonotype was detected many times. V and J are TRBV11-3 and TRBJ1-1; TRBD1 might be the D (6 bases). The CDR3 length is 15 residues. The V and J ends lost 5 bases and 4 bases respectively, with 17 bases between them. Germline assignment: CDR1 SGHNT and CDR2 YENEEA. DNA for the CDR3: TGTGCCAGCAGCGCCCGGGACACGGGGGGCACTGAAGCTTTCTTT. This encodes CASSARDTGGTEAFF.

This clonotype appeared many times. The chain combines TRBV27 with TRBJ1-2; 8 nucleotides agree with TRBD1. V shed 8 bases, J shed 2 bases, and the junction held 7 bases outside the gene matches. CDR1 and CDR2 (germline): MNHEY, SMNVEV (reference sequence). The CDR3 is 14 residues long. CDR3 protein: CASGSRDRNYGYTF. The DNA for the CDR3 is TGTGCCAGCGGATCCCGGGACAGGAACTATGGCTACACCTTC.

The rearrangement uses TRBV5-6 and TRBJ1-4, with D uncertain. Per the germline V gene, CDR1 is SGHDT and CDR2 is YYEEEE. V lost 2 bases, J lost 5 bases, and 19 bases lay in between. CDR3 length: 17 amino acids. The CDR3: CASSFFDLRERNEKLFF. CDR3 DNA sequence: TGTGCCAGCAGCTTCTTCGACCTCCGTGAAAGGAATGAAAAACTGTTTTTT.

This clonotype was seen a few times. The V call is TRBV6-4, the J call TRBJ2-3; tentatively, D is TRBD1 (5 bases). This CDR3 spans 14 amino acids. V shed 0 bases and J shed 6 bases, with 10 bases lying between them. The germline CDR1 and CDR2 sequences are MRHNA and SNTAGT. CDR3 nucleotide sequence: TGTGCCAGCAGTGACTCGAAGTCAGGGGATACGCAGTATTTT. It yields the protein CASSDSKSGDTQYF.